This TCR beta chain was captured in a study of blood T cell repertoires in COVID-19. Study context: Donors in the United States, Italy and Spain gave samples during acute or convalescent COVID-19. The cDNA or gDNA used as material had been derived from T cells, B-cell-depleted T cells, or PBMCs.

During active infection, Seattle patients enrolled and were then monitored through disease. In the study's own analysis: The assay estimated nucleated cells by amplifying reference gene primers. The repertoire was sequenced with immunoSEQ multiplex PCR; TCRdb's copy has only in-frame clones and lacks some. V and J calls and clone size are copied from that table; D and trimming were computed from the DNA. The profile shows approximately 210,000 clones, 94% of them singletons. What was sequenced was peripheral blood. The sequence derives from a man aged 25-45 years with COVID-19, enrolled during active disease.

The CDR3 region is CASTTNPGNTEAFF. The CDR3, as DNA: TGTGCCAGCACCACGAACCCGGGGAACACTGAAGCTTTCTTT. The rearrangement uses TRBV27 and TRBJ1-1; D is uncertain. CDR1 is MNHEY and CDR2 is SMNVEV in the germline V gene (reference sequence). The CDR3 has 14 amino acids. With 7 bases removed from V and 1 base from J, the gap between germline ends came to 13 bases.